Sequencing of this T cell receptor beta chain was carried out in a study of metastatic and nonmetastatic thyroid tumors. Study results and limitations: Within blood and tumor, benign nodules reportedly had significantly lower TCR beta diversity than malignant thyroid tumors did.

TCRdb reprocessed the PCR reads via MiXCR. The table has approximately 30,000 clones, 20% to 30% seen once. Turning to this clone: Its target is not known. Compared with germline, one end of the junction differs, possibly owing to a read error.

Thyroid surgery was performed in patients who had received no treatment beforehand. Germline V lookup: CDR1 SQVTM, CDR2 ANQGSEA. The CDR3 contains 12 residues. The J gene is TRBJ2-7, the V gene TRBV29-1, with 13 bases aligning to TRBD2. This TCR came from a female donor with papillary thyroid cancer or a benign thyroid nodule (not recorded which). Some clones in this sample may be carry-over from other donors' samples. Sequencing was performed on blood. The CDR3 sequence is CIAGTSGIEHYF. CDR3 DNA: TGCATCGCCGGGACTAGCGGGATCGAGCATTACTTC.